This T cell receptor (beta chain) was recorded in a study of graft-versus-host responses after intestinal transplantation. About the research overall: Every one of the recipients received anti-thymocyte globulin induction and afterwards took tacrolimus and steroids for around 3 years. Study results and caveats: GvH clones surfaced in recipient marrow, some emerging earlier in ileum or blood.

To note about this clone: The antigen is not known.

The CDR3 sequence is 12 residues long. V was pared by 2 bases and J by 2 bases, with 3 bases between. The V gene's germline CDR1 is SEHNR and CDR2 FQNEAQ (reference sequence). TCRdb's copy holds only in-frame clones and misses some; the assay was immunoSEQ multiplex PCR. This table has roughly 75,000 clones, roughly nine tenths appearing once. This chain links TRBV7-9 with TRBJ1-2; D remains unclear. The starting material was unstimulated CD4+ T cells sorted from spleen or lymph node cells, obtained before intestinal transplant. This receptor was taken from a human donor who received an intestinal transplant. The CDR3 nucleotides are TGTGCCAGCAGCTTACAGAACTATGGCTACACCTTC. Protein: CASSLQNYGYTF.